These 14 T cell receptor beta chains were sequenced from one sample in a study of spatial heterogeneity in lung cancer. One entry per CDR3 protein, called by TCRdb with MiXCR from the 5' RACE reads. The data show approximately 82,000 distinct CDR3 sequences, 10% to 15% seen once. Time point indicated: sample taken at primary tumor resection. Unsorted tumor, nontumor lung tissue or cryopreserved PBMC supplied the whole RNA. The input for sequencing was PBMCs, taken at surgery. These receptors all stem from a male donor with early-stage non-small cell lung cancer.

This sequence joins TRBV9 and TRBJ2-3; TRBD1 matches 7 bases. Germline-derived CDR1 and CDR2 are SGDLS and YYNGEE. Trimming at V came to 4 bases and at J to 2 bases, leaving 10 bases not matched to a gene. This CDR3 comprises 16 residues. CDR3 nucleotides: TGTGCCAGCAGCCCCGTAGTAGGGGGCCCCACAGATACGCAGTATTTT. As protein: CASSPVVGGPTDTQYF.

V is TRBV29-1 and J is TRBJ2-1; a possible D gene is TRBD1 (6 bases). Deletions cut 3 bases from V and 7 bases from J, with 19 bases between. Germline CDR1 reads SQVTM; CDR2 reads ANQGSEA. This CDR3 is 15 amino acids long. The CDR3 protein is CSVDLRQDLVNEQFF. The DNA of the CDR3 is TGCAGCGTTGATCTAAGACAGGATCTTGTTAATGAGCAGTTCTTC.

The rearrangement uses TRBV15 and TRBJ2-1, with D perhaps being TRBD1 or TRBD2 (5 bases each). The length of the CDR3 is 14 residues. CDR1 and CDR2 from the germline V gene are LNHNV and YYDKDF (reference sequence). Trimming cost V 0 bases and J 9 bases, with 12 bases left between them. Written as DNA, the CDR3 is TGTGCCACCAGCAGAGATCCGATTGGGGGTGAGCAGTTCTTC. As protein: CATSRDPIGGEQFF.

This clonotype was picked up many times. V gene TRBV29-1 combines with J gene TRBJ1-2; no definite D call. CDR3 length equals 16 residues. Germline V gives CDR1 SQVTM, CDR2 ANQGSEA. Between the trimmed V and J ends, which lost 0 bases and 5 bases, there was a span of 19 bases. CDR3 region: CSVEDPLLPTLYGYTF. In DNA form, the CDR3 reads TGCAGCGTTGAAGATCCTCTACTCCCGACTCTATATGGCTACACCTTC.

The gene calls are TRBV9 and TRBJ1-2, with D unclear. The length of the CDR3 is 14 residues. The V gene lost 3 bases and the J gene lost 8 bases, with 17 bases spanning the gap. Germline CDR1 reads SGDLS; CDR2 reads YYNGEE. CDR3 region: CASSEALQPRGYTF. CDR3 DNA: TGTGCCAGCAGCGAAGCACTCCAACCCAGGGGCTACACCTTC.

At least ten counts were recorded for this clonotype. For the CDR3, the DNA is TGTGCCAGCAGCTTTAAAGCTTCTTCCTACGAGCAGTACTTC. It yields the protein CASSFKASSYEQYF. The rearrangement uses TRBV7-2 and TRBJ2-7; unclear D gene. The CDR3 has 14 amino acids. The V and J ends lost 3 bases and 1 base respectively, with 10 bases between them. The germline gives CDR1 SGHTA, CDR2 FQGNSA.

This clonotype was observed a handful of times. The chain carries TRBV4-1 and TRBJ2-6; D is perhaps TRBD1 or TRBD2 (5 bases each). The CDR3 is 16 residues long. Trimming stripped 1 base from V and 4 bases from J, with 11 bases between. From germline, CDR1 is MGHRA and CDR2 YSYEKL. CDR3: CASSQGGVGGANVLTF. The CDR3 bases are TGCGCCAGCAGCCAAGGAGGGGTAGGAGGGGCCAACGTCCTGACTTTC.

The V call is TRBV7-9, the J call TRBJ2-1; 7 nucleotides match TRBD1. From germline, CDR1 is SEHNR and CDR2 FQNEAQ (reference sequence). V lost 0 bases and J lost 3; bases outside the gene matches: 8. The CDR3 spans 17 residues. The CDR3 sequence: CASSLAHRGGYYNEQFF. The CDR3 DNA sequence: TGTGCCAGCAGCTTAGCGCATAGAGGGGGCTACTACAATGAGCAGTTCTTC.

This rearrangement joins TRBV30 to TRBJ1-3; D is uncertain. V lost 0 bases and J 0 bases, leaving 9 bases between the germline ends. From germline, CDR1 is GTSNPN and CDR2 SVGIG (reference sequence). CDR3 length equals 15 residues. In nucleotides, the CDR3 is TGTGCCTGGAGTGTAGACTCTTTCTCTGGAAACACCATATATTTT. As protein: CAWSVDSFSGNTIYF.

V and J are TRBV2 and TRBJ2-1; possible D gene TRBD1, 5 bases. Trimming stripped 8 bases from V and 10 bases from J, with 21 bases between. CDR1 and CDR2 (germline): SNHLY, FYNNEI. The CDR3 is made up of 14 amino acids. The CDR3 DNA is TGTGCCAGCCAGCCAGGGTTCCAGGGCGCGGAGCAGTTCTTC. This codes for CASQPGFQGAEQFF.

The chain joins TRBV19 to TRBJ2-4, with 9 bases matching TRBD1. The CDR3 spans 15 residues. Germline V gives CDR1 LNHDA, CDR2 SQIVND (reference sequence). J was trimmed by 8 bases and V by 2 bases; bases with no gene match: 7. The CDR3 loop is CASSITGQGRDIQYF. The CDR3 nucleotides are TGTGCCAGTAGTATAACCGGACAGGGGCGCGACATTCAGTACTTC.

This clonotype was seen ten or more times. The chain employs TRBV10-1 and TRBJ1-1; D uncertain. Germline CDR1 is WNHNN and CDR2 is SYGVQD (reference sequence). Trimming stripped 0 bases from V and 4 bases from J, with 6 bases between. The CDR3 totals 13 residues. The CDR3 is CASSESGSTEAFF. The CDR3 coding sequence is TGCGCCAGCAGTGAGTCCGGATCCACTGAAGCTTTCTTT.

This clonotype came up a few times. The CDR3 here is CATSDAQNLAEQFF. The CDR3 coding sequence is TGTGCCACCAGTGATGCACAGAACTTGGCCGAGCAGTTCTTC. The chain couples TRBV24-1 to TRBJ2-1; D remains ambiguous. CDR3 size: 14 residues. V was clipped by 3 bases and J by 10 bases, with 15 bases between them. CDR1 is KGHDR, CDR2 SFDVKD, per germline.

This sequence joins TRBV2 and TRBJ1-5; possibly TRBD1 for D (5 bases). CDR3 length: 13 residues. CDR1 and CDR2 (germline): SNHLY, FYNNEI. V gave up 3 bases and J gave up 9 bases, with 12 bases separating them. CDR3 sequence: CASSEGGRAPQHF. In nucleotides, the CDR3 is TGTGCCAGCAGTGAGGGGGGACGGGCGCCCCAGCATTTT.